This T cell receptor beta chain was captured by sequencing in a study of cytomegalovirus exposure and HLA in healthy donors. Study information: The same platform used for the 666 first-cohort repertoires was also used for the 120 or so validation repertoires, as a later analysis reported. Whole-study results and caveats: Among TCR sequences, most were rare, though some public TCRs appeared in many donors.

Sequencing was performed with immunoSEQ multiplex PCR; in TCRdb, only in-frame clones are kept and a portion is missing. The sample has about 240,000 clones, approximately 87% seen once. The donors were part of the validation cohort, which consisted of about 120 subjects and was separate from the first cohort of several hundred subjects. Germline V gene lookup returns CDR1 MDHEN and CDR2 SYDVKM. Trimming took 2 bases from V and 2 from J; bases not matched to a gene: 6. The CDR3 consists of 18 residues. This clone is a singleton in its sample. The antigen is not known. Sequencing was carried out using PBMCs. The chain combines TRBV28 with TRBJ1-6; 10 positions match TRBD1. The TCR comes from a man aged 18-30 years in good health and CMV-seronegative. The CDR3 protein is CASSLPGTGVPYNSPLHF. The CDR3 nucleotides are TGTGCCAGCAGTTTACCCGGGACAGGGGTTCCCTATAATTCACCCCTCCACTTT.